The subject of this entry is one T cell receptor (beta chain). The antigen is unknown. This CDR3 is 16 amino acids long. In germline, CDR1 is SGHRS, CDR2 YFSETQ. With V trimmed by 4 bases and J by 8 bases, 15 bases remained unmatched. This sample is drawn from a study of shared clonotypes between healthy human individuals. General observations from the study: Exclusively blood specimens were collected; tissue repertoires likely differ.

Across several immunoSEQ plates, the genomic DNA of each subset was split evenly. Measured with immunoSEQ multiplex PCR; TCRdb has only the in-frame clones, and not every one. This repertoire shows 180,000 or so clones, 90% to 95% found once; its top ten account for 0.065% to 0.07%. The V call is TRBV5-1, the J call TRBJ1-3; 7 nucleotides match TRBD1. This TCR was recovered from a woman aged 25 to 45 in good health. The material sequenced was naive CD4+ T cells sorted from blood. The sample's subset: CD45RA+ positively selected. The CDR3 sequence is CASSRTGPGVGHTIYF. DNA for the CDR3: TGCGCCAGCAGCCGGACAGGACCCGGGGTGGGGCACACCATATATTTT.